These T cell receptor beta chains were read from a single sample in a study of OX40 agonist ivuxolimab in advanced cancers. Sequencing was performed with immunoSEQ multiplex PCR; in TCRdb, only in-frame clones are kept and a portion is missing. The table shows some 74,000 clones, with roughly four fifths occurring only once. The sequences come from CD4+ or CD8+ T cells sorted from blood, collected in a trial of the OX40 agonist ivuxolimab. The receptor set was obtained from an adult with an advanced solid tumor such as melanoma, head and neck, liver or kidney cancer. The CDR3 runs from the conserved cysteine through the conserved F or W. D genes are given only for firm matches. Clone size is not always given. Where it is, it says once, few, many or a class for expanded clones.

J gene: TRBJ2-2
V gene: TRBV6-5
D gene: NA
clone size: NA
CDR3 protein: CASGKYGELFF
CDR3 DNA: TGTGCCAGCGGCAAGTACGGGGAGCTGTTTTTT

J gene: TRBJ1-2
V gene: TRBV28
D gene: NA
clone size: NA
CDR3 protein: CASSTPGRGYTF
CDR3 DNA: TGTGCCAGCAGTACCCCAGGGAGAGGCTACACCTTC

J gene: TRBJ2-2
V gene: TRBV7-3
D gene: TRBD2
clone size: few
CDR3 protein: CASSSSAGGTGELFF
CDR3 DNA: TGTGCCAGCAGCTCCTCCGCGGGGGGCACCGGGGAGCTGTTTTTT

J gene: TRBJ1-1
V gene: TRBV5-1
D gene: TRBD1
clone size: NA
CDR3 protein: CASRPVTGADTEAFF
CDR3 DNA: TGCGCCAGCAGACCAGTGACAGGGGCGGACACTGAAGCTTTCTTT

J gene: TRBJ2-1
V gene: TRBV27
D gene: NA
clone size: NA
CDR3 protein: CASSRDALTPSQFF
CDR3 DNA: TGTGCCAGCAGCCGGGACGCCCTAACCCCCTCGCAGTTCTTC

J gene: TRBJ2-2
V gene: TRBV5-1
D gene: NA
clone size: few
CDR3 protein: CASSLMVDTGELFF
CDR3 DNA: TGCGCCAGCAGCTTGATGGTGGACACCGGGGAGCTGTTTTTT

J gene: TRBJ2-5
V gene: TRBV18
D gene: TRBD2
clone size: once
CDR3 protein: CASSPGGGKETQYF
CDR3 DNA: TGTGCCAGCTCACCTGGCGGGGGAAAAGAGACCCAGTACTTC

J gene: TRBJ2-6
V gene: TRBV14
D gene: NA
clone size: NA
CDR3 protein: CASSRNTGANVLTF
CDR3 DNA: TGTGCCAGCAGCCGCAATACTGGGGCCAACGTCCTGACTTTC

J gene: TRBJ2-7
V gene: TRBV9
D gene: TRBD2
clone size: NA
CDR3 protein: CASSVSSGESYEQYF
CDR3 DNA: TGTGCCAGCAGCGTCTCTAGCGGGGAGTCCTACGAGCAGTACTTC

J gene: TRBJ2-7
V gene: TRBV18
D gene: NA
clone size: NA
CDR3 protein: CASSPPSFGEQYF
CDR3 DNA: TGTGCCAGCTCACCACCGAGCTTCGGCGAGCAGTACTTC

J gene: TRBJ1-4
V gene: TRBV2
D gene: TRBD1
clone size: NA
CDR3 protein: CASRAGTGGEKLFF
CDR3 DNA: TGTGCCAGCAGGGCCGGGACAGGGGGCGAAAAACTGTTTTTT

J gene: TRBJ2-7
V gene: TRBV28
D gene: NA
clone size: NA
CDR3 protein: CASSSPDGLVRNEQYF
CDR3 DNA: TGTGCCAGCAGCTCCCCGGACGGTCTCGTAAGGAACGAGCAGTACTTC

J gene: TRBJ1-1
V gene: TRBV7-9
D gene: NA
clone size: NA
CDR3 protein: CASSLAGRNTEAFF
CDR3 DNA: TGTGCCAGCAGCTTAGCCGGTAGAAACACTGAAGCTTTCTTT

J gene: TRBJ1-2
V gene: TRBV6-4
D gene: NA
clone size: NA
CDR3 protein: CASSEGDSDYGYTF
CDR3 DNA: TGTGCCAGCAGTGAGGGAGACAGCGACTATGGCTACACCTTC

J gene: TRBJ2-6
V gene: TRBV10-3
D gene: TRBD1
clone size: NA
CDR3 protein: CAISLGQFSGANVLTF
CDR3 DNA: TGTGCCATCAGTTTGGGACAGTTCTCTGGGGCCAACGTCCTGACTTTC

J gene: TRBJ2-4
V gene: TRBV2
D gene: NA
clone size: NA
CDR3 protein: CASSAPLVAKNIQYF
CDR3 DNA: TGTGCCAGCAGTGCCCCTCTAGTAGCCAAAAACATTCAGTACTTC

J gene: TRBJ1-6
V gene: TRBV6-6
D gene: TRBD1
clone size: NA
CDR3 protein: CASSLGQGDSPLHF
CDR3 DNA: TGTGCCAGCAGTTTGGGACAGGGGGATTCACCCCTCCACTTT

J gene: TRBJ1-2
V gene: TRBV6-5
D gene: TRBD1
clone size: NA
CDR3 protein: CASSYSGQGAGYGYTF
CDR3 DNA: TGTGCCAGCAGTTACTCCGGACAGGGGGCAGGTTATGGCTACACCTTC

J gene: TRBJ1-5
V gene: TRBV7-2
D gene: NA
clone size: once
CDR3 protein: CASSLGVTGMAQHF
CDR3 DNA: TGTGCCAGCAGCTTAGGGGTCACGGGTATGGCCCAGCATTTT

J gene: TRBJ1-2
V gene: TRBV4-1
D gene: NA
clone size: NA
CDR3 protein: CASSRGVNGRAIHGYTF
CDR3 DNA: TGCGCCAGCAGCCGGGGGGTCAACGGCAGGGCGATCCATGGCTACACCTTC

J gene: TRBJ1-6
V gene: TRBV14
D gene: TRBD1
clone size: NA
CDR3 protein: CASSPGTANSPLHF
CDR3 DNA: TGTGCCAGCAGCCCCGGGACAGCAAATTCACCCCTCCACTTT

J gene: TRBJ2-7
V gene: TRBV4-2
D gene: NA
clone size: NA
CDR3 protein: CASSQEVLGSYEQYF
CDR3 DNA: TGTGCCAGCAGCCAAGAGGTGTTGGGATCCTACGAGCAGTACTTC

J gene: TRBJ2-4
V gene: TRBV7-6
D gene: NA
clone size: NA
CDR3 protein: CASSLDPGNGNIQYF
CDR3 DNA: TGTGCCAGCAGCTTAGACCCAGGGAATGGAAACATTCAGTACTTC

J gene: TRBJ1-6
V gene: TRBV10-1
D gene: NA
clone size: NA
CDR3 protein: CASSPEGTAISPLHF
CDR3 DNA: TGCGCCAGCAGCCCCGAGGGGACGGCGATTTCACCCCTCCACTTT

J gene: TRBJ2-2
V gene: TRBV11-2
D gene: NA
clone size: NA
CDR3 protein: CASGWTERNTGELFF
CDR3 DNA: TGTGCCAGCGGCTGGACGGAAAGAAACACCGGGGAGCTGTTTTTT

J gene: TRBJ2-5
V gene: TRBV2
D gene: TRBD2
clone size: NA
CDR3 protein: CASRLSSGQETQYF
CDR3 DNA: TGTGCCAGCAGACTCTCTAGCGGTCAAGAGACCCAGTACTTC

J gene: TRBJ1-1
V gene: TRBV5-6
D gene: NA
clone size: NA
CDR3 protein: CASSLLGGTGTTEAFF
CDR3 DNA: TGTGCCAGCAGCTTGCTGGGGGGAACGGGAACCACTGAAGCTTTCTTT

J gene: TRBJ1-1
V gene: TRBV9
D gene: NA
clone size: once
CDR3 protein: CASSSVAGTEAFF
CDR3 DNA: TGTGCCAGCAGCTCCGTGGCGGGCACTGAAGCTTTCTTT

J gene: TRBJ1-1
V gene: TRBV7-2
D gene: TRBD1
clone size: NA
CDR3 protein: CASSDRVENTEAFF
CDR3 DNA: TGTGCCAGCAGCGACAGGGTGGAAAACACTGAAGCTTTCTTT

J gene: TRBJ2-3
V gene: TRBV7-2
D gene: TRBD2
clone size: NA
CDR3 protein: CASSLNVPGGGDTQYF
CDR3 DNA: TGTGCCAGCAGCTTAAACGTACCGGGGGGTGGAGATACGCAGTATTTT

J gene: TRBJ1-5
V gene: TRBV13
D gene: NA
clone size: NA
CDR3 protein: CASSANNQPQHF
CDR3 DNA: TGTGCCAGCAGCGCAAACAATCAGCCCCAGCATTTT

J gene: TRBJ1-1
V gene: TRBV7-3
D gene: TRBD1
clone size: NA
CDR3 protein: CASSLTGGPSTEAFF
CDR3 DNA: TGTGCCAGCAGCTTGACAGGGGGGCCCAGCACTGAAGCTTTCTTT

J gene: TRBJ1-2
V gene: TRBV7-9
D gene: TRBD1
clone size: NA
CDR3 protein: CASSLARGGGYDYGYTF
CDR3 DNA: TGTGCCAGCAGCTTAGCGCGGGGAGGGGGCTACGACTATGGCTACACCTTC

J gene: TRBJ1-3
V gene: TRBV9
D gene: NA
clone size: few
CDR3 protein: CASSRTGASGNTIYF
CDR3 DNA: TGTGCCAGCAGTCGTACAGGAGCCTCTGGAAACACCATATATTTT

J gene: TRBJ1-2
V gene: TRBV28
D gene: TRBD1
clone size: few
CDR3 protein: CASSKGQGRDGYTF
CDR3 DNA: TGTGCCAGCAGTAAAGGACAGGGGAGAGATGGCTACACCTTC

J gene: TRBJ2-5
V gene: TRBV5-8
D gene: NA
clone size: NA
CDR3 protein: CASSLRVKETQYF
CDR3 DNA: TGTGCCAGCAGCTTGAGGGTAAAAGAGACCCAGTACTTC

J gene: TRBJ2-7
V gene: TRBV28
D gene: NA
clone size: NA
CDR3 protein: CASSRPTMLVEQYF
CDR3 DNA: TGTGCCAGCAGCAGACCGACGATGCTCGTGGAGCAGTACTTC

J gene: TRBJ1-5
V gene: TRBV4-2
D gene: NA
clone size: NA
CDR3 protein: CASSQDYGGGQPQHF
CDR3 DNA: TGTGCCAGCAGCCAAGATTATGGGGGTGGACAGCCCCAGCATTTT

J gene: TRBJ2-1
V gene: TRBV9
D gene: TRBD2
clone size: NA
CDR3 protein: CASSRRTSGSLDEQFF
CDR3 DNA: TGTGCCAGCAGCAGGAGAACTAGCGGGAGTTTGGATGAGCAGTTCTTC

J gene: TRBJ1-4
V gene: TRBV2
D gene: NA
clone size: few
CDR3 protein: CASRAYLQARGSGKLFF
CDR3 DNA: TGTGCCAGCAGAGCTTACTTACAAGCCCGCGGCTCGGGAAAACTGTTTTTT

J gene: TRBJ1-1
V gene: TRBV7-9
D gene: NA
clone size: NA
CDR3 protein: CASSLEAGLTEAFF
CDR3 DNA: TGTGCCAGCAGCTTAGAAGCGGGTCTCACTGAAGCTTTCTTT

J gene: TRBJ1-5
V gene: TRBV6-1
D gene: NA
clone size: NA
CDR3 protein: CASLTLANQPQHF
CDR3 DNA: TGTGCCAGCCTCACCTTAGCAAATCAGCCCCAGCATTTT

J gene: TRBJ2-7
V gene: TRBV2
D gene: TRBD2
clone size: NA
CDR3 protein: CASRPSGQRGGEQYF
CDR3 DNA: TGTGCCAGCAGGCCTAGCGGCCAACGGGGGGGCGAGCAGTACTTC

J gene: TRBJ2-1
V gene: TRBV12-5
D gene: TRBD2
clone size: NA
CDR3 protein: CASGRTSGGALTYNEQFF
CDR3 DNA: TGTGCTAGTGGCCGGACTAGCGGGGGGGCCTTGACCTACAATGAGCAGTTCTTC

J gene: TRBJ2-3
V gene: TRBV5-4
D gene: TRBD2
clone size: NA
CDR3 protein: CASSPGTSGITQYF
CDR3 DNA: TGTGCCAGCAGCCCAGGGACTAGCGGGATAACGCAGTATTTT

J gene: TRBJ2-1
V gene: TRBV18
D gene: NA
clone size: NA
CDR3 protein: CASSPYAIRAYNEQFF
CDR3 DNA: TGTGCCAGCTCACCATACGCCATCAGGGCCTACAATGAGCAGTTCTTC

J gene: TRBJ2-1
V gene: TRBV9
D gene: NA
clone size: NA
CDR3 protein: CASSPEGGPYNEQFF
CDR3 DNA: TGTGCCAGCAGCCCAGAAGGGGGACCCTACAATGAGCAGTTCTTC

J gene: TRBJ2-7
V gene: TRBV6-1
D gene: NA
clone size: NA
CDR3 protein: CASREDGIPPYEQYF
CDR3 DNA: TGTGCCAGCAGGGAGGACGGAATCCCACCCTACGAGCAGTACTTC

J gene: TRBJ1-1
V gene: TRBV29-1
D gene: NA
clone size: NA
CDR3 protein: CSAQNGQNTEAFF
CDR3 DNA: TGCAGCGCCCAAAACGGGCAGAACACTGAAGCTTTCTTT

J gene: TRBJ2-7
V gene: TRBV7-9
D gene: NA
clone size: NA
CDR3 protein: CASSLARWNDEQYF
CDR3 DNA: TGTGCCAGCAGCTTAGCGCGGTGGAACGATGAGCAGTACTTC

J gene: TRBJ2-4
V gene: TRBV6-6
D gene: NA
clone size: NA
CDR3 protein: CASSSSGGKNIQYF
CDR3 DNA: TGTGCCAGCAGTTCCTCAGGGGGGAAAAACATTCAGTACTTC

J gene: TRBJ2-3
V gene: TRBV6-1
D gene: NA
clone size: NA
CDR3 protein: CASTAGNTDTQYF
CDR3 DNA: TGTGCCAGCACTGCAGGGAACACAGATACGCAGTATTTT